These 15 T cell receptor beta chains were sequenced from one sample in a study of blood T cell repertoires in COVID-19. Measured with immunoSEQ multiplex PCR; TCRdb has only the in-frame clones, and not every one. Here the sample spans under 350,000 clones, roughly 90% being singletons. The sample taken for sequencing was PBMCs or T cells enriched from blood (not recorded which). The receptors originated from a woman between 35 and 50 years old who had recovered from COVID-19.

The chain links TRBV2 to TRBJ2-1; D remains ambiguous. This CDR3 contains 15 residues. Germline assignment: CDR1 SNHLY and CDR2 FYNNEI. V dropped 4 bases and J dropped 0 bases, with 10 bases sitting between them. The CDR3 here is CASSVSASSYNEQFF. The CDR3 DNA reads TGTGCCAGCAGTGTAAGCGCGAGCTCCTACAATGAGCAGTTCTTC.

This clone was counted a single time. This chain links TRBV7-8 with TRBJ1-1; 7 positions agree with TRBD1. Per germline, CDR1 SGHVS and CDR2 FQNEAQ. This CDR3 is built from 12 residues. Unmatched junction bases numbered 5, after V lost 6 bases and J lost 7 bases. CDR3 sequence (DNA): TGTGCCAGCAGTCGGGACAGCATTGAAGCTTTCTTT. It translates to CASSRDSIEAFF.

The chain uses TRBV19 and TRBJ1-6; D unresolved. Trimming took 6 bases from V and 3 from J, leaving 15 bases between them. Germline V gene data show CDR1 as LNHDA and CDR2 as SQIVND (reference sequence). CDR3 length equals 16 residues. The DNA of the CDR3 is TGTGCCAGTAGCCCAAAGTCGGGTCACTATAATTCACCCCTCCACTTT. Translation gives CASSPKSGHYNSPLHF.

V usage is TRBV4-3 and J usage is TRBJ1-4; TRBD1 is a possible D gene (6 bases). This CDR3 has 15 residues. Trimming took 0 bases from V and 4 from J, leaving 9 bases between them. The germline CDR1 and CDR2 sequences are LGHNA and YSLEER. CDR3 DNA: TGCGCCAGCAGCCAAGATAGGGGGATTAATGAAAAACTGTTTTTT. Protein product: CASSQDRGINEKLFF.

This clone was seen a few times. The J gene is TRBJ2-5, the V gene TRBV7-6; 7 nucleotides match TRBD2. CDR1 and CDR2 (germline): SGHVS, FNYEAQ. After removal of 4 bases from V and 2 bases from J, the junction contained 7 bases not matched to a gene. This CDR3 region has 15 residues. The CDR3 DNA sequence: TGTGCCAGCAGCTGGGGCGGGAGTGGGCAAGAGACCCAGTACTTC. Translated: CASSWGGSGQETQYF.

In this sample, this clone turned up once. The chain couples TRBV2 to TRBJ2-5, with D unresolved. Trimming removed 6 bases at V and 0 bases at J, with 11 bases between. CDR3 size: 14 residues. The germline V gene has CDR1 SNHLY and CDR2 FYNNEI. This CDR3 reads CASRETGHQETQYF. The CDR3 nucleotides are TGTGCCAGCAGGGAGACTGGCCACCAAGAGACCCAGTACTTC.

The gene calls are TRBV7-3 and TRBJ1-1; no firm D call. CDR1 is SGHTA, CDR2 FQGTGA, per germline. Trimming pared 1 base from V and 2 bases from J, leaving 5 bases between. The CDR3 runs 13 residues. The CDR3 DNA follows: TGTGCCAGCAGCTTAATCCCTAACACTGAAGCTTTCTTT. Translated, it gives CASSLIPNTEAFF.

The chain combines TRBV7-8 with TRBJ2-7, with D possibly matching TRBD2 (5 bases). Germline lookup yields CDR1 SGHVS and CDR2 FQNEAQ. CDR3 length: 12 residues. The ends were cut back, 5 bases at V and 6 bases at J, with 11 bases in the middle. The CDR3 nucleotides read TGTGCCAGCAGCCACCGGGGTCTCGAGCAGTACTTC. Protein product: CASSHRGLEQYF.

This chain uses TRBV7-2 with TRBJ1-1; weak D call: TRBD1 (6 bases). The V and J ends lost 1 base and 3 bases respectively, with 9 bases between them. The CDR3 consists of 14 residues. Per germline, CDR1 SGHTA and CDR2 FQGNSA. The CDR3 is CASSLGQGYTEAFF. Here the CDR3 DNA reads TGTGCCAGCAGCTTAGGTCAGGGGTACACTGAAGCTTTCTTT.

The CDR3 sequence is CASTRTGGESPLHF. Written as DNA, the CDR3 is TGTGCCAGCACCCGAACAGGGGGGGAATCACCCCTCCACTTT. This chain links TRBV9 with TRBJ1-6, with 8 bases lining up with TRBD1. The V gene's germline CDR1 is SGDLS and CDR2 YYNGEE. Germline trimming cut 6 bases from V and 10 bases from J; bases unmatched to any gene: 9. The CDR3 extends over 14 amino acids.

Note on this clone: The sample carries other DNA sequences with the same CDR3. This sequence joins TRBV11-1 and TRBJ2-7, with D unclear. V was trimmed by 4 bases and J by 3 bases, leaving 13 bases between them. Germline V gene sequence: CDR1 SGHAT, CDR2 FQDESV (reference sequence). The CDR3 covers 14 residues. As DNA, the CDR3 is TGTGCCAGCAGCTCCGCTGGAGCCCTCTACGAGCAGTACTTC. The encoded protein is CASSSAGALYEQYF.

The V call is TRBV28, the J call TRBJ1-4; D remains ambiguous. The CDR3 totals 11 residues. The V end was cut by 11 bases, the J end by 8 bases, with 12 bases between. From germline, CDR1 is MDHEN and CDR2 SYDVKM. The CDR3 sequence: CAGQIGEKLFF. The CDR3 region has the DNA TGTGCCGGGCAGATTGGGGAAAAACTGTTTTTT.

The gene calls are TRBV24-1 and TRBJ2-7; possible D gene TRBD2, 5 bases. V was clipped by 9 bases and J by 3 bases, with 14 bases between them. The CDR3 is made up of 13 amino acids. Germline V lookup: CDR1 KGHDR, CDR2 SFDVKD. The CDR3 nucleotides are TGTGCCACCCTTCCCTCCGGGGTCTACGAGCAGTACTTC. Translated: CATLPSGVYEQYF.

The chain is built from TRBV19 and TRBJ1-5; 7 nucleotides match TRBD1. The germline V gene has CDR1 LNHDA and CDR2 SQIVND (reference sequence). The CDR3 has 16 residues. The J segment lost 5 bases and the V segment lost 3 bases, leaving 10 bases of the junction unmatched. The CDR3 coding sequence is TGTGCCAGTAGTATTTCAACGGGACAGATCTATCAGCCCCAGCATTTT. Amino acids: CASSISTGQIYQPQHF.

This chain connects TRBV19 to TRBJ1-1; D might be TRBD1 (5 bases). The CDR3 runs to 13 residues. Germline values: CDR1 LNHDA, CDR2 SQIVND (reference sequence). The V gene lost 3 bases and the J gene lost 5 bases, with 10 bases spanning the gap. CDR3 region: CASSMGQGTEAFF. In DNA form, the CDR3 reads TGTGCCAGTAGTATGGGGCAGGGAACTGAAGCTTTCTTT.